These 18 T cell receptor beta chains were sequenced from one sample in a study of shared clonotypes between healthy human individuals (dated by TCRdb to the early 2020s). Library prep was done by the immunoSEQ multiplex PCR assay. Entries here come from immuneACCESS through TCRdb and include only in-frame sequences with V and J called. Some clones fail to appear in such tables; in the studies checked, an unresolved V gene covers under half of the shortfall, and the cause of the remainder is unknown. In this sample the table shows more than 1.2 million clones, 98% to 99% of which occur a single time. The top ten constitute about 0.4% of the sample. The source material was naive CD4+ T cells sorted from blood. The sample's cell subset or site label, in plain terms: CD45RA+ positively selected. Receptors were obtained from a man aged 30-40 years in good health.

The genes are TRBV15 and TRBJ2-4; a weak D match, TRBD1 (5 bases). CDR1 is LNHNV and CDR2 is YYDKDF in the germline V gene (reference sequence). The CDR3 runs 14 residues. V gave up 6 bases and J gave up 0 bases, with 9 bases separating them. The CDR3 here is CATRLRGAKNIQYF. DNA for the CDR3: TGTGCCACCAGGCTAAGGGGAGCCAAAAACATTCAGTACTTC.

The V gene is TRBV6-6, the J gene TRBJ2-3; 9 bases are a match to TRBD2. V dropped 1 base and J dropped 3; count of bases not matched to a gene: 5. The CDR3 loop spans 16 amino acids. CDR1 and CDR2 from the germline V gene are MNHNY and SVGAGI (reference sequence). The CDR3 region has the DNA TGTGCCAGCAGTTACTTTAGCGGGAGAACAACAGATACGCAGTATTTT. This encodes CASSYFSGRTTDTQYF.

This chain links TRBV28 with TRBJ2-1; D unresolved. Germline V gene lookup returns CDR1 MDHEN and CDR2 SYDVKM. This CDR3 comprises 13 residues. Trimming left V 7 bases short and J 7 bases short, with 14 bases between. The CDR3 spells CASTSRPVNEQFF. Written as DNA, the CDR3 is TGTGCCAGCACTTCCCGGCCAGTGAATGAGCAGTTCTTC. Full variable domain (remainder filled in from reference TRBV28 and TRBJ2-1): DVKVTQSSRYLVKRTGEKVFLECVQDMDHENMFWYRQDPGLGLRLIYFSYDVKMKEKGDIPEGYSVSREKKERFSLILESASTNQTSMYLCASTSRPVNEQFFGPGTRLTVL.

The chain links TRBV5-1 to TRBJ2-1; the D is unclear. CDR1 and CDR2 from the germline V gene are SGHRS and YFSETQ. The CDR3 consists of 14 residues. With 1 base removed from V and 5 bases from J, the gap between germline ends came to 10 bases. DNA of the CDR3: TGCGCCAGCAGCTTGATCGCGAGGAACAATGAGCAGTTCTTC. Encoded protein: CASSLIARNNEQFF.

V and J are TRBV7-2 and TRBJ2-3; TRBD2 matches at 7 bases. Trimming removed 3 bases from V and 5 bases from J; junction bases left unmatched: 8. This CDR3 contains 15 residues. The germline V gene encodes CDR1 SGHTA and CDR2 FQGNSA. CDR3 sequence: CASSFLAGVVDTQYF. The CDR3 DNA is TGTGCCAGCAGCTTTTTGGCGGGAGTAGTAGATACGCAGTATTTT.

The V gene is TRBV5-1, the J gene TRBJ1-3, with D hard to call. Germline assignment: CDR1 SGHRS and CDR2 YFSETQ. The CDR3 spans 15 residues. Trimming took off 4 bases at V and 0 bases at J, with 11 bases between the two ends. Here the CDR3 DNA reads TGCGCCAGCAGCCCGCCGCAGGACTCTGGAAACACCATATATTTT. Its protein product is CASSPPQDSGNTIYF. Complete variable domain (other parts from reference TRBV5-1 and TRBJ1-3): KAGVTQTPRYLIKTRGQQVTLSCSPISGHRSVSWYQQTPGQGLQFLFEYFSETQRNKGNFPGRFSGRQFSNSRSEMNVSTLELGDSALYLCASSPPQDSGNTIYFGEGSWLTVV.

The V call is TRBV5-1, the J call TRBJ2-3, with D perhaps TRBD1 (5 bases). This CDR3 is 14 amino acids long. Trimming took 4 bases from V and 5 from J, leaving 14 bases between them. Germline assignment: CDR1 SGHRS and CDR2 YFSETQ. The CDR3 reads CASSKGVFGDTQYF. The CDR3 DNA sequence: TGCGCCAGCAGCAAAGGGGTCTTCGGAGATACGCAGTATTTT.

V and J are TRBV11-3 and TRBJ1-2; the D is unclear. The CDR3 is 15 amino acids. Germline CDR1 and CDR2: SGHNT and YENEEA. With 2 bases removed from V and 0 bases from J, the gap between germline ends came to 10 bases. The CDR3: CASSLKPGANYGYTF. The CDR3, as DNA: TGTGCCAGCAGCTTAAAGCCAGGAGCTAACTATGGCTACACCTTC.

Only a few counts were recorded for this clone. The chain couples TRBV25-1 to TRBJ2-5; 7 bases map to TRBD1. The J segment lost 1 base and the V segment lost 4 bases, leaving 9 bases of the junction unmatched. CDR3 length: 16 amino acids. Germline V CDR1 and CDR2: MGHDK, SYGVNS. The CDR3 nucleotides read TGTGCCAGCAGTGCTCCGGCGACAGGGACCCAAGAGACCCAGTACTTC. It translates to CASSAPATGTQETQYF.

The chain couples TRBV30 to TRBJ2-2; possibly TRBD1 for D (5 bases). This CDR3 is built from 15 residues. The germline gives CDR1 GTSNPN, CDR2 SVGIG (reference sequence). The germline V and J ends were trimmed by 0 bases and 4 bases, with 12 bases remaining between them. The CDR3 reads CAWSVWQGVTGELFF. For the CDR3, the DNA is TGTGCCTGGAGTGTCTGGCAGGGCGTCACCGGGGAGCTGTTTTTT.

The chain recombines TRBV7-2 with TRBJ2-1; 7 bases line up with TRBD2. V dropped 5 bases and J dropped 8; count of bases not matched to a gene: 24. Germline CDR1 is SGHTA and CDR2 is FQGNSA. The CDR3 is made up of 19 amino acids. CDR3 DNA sequence: TGTGCCAGCAGCCCGGATATAGGTTACGGCGGGAGTAGGGGCTATGAGCAGTTCTTC. It yields the protein CASSPDIGYGGSRGYEQFF.

The genes are TRBV20-1 and TRBJ2-1, with D uncertain. The germline V and J ends were trimmed by 8 bases and 7 bases, with 9 bases remaining between them. There are 10 residues in the CDR3. From germline, CDR1 is DFQATT and CDR2 SNEGSKA (reference sequence). The CDR3 bases are TGCAGTCCTATTGATAATGAGCAGTTCTTC. Translating it yields CSPIDNEQFF.

The chain carries TRBV6-6 and TRBJ2-7; no reliable D call. The CDR3 extends over 14 amino acids. Per the germline V gene, CDR1 is MNHNY and CDR2 is SVGAGI (reference sequence). With 1 base removed from V and 7 bases from J, the gap between germline ends came to 14 bases. Here the CDR3 DNA reads TGTGCCAGCAGTTACTTTGGCAGCCTACGAGAGCAGTACTTC. As protein: CASSYFGSLREQYF.

The genes are TRBV7-9 and TRBJ2-7, with TRBD2 identical over 8 bases. Trimming cost V 3 bases and J 3 bases; bases outside gene matches: 7. Germline assignment: CDR1 SEHNR and CDR2 FQNEAQ (reference sequence). The CDR3 covers 15 residues. CDR3 sequence: CASSFSGSAHYEQYF. The CDR3 nucleotides are TGTGCCAGCAGCTTCAGCGGGAGTGCGCACTACGAGCAGTACTTC.

V gene TRBV7-2 combines with J gene TRBJ1-1; the D gene is possibly TRBD1 (5 bases). Germline assignment: CDR1 SGHTA and CDR2 FQGNSA. The CDR3 spans 15 residues. The V end was cut by 3 bases, the J end by 1 base, with 12 bases between. The CDR3 DNA reads TGTGCCAGCAGCTTGGGGGGGACGGCGAACACTGAAGCTTTCTTT. The encoded protein is CASSLGGTANTEAFF.

This clone was observed once. The chain couples TRBV11-2 to TRBJ1-3; D gene unclear. The CDR3 length is 13 residues. Germline V gene data show CDR1 as SGHAT and CDR2 as FQNNGV. V dropped 3 bases and J dropped 4 bases, with 7 bases sitting between them. The CDR3, as DNA: TGTGCCAGCAGCTTTCAGAGCGGAAACACCATATATTTT. Translation: CASSFQSGNTIYF.

This CDR3 is CASSSRGLAYEQYF. CDR3 DNA sequence: TGTGCCAGCAGCTCAAGAGGACTAGCCTACGAGCAGTACTTC. The V and J genes are TRBV5-4 and TRBJ2-7; TRBD2 agrees at 7 bases. Germline loops: CDR1 SGHNT, CDR2 YYREEE (reference sequence). Trimming at V came to 3 bases and at J to 2 bases, leaving 5 bases not matched to a gene. This CDR3 contains 14 residues.

The chain has TRBV7-2 and TRBJ1-4, with a possible D match to TRBD1 (6 bases). The V gene's germline CDR1 is SGHTA and CDR2 FQGNSA. The CDR3 spans 14 residues. Trimming took 3 bases from V and 3 from J, leaving 8 bases between them. The CDR3 DNA reads as TGTGCCAGCAGCTTGGGACAAGCTAATGAAAAACTGTTTTTT. It yields the protein CASSLGQANEKLFF.